Shown below are 25 T cell receptor beta chains from a single sample sequenced in a study of T cells in localized non-small cell lung cancer (dated by TCRdb to the early 2020s). Library method: the immunoSEQ multiplex PCR assay. TCRdb mirrors the immuneACCESS table, restricted to in-frame sequences. Some clones are absent from its copies; in checked studies, under half trace to an unresolved V gene, and the reason for the others is unknown. Counted in this sample were tens of thousands of clones; 80% of them appeared once. Of the sample, 8% to 10% falls within the top ten clones. The sample consisted of peripheral blood, taken before any cancer treatment. All receptors come from a female donor older than 55 with stage I lung adenocarcinoma.

The chain links TRBV7-9 to TRBJ2-1, with D possibly TRBD1 on 7 matching bases. Per germline, CDR1 SEHNR and CDR2 FQNEAQ (reference sequence). The CDR3 is 15 amino acids. V was pared by 6 bases and J by 3 bases, with 15 bases between. The CDR3 DNA follows: TGTGCCAGCAGTGCTCAGGGGGGTCGCTACAATGAGCAGTTCTTC. Its translation: CASSAQGGRYNEQFF. Combining the CDR3 with reference TRBV7-9 and TRBJ2-1 gives the whole variable domain DTGVSQNPRHKITKRGQNVTFRCDPISEHNRLYWYRQTLGQGPEFLTYFQNEAQLEKSRLLSDRFSAERPKGSFSTLEIQRTEQGDSAMYLCASSAQGGRYNEQFFGPGTRLTVL.

Only a few counts were recorded for this clone. The CDR3 spells CASSDPLGAEAFF. The CDR3 DNA reads TGTGCCAGCAGTGATCCCCTCGGGGCTGAAGCTTTCTTT. The rearrangement joins TRBV6-1 to TRBJ1-1; D unclear. Germline values: CDR1 MNHNS, CDR2 SASEGT. The CDR3 has 13 residues. V shed 3 bases and J shed 6 bases, with 11 bases lying between them.

This chain joins TRBV5-1 and TRBJ2-5, with D hard to call. V was trimmed by 0 bases and J by 0 bases, leaving 6 bases between them. The V gene's germline CDR1 is SGHRS and CDR2 YFSETQ. This CDR3 comprises 14 residues. As DNA, the CDR3 is TGCGCCAGCAGCTTGGGAAGTAACCAAGAGACCCAGTACTTC. It translates to CASSLGSNQETQYF.

CDR3 coding DNA: TGTGCCACCCGCCAACGGACAGGGGGCCCCCTCACTGAAGCTTTCTTT. Its protein product is CATRQRTGGPLTEAFF. The V and J genes are TRBV19 and TRBJ1-1; 11 nucleotides line up with TRBD1. The CDR3 covers 16 residues. The germline V gene has CDR1 LNHDA and CDR2 SQIVND (reference sequence). V gave up 10 bases and J gave up 4 bases; unmatched junction bases: 14.

This clone showed up just a few times. The chain combines TRBV25-1 with TRBJ1-1; a possible D gene is TRBD1 (6 bases). CDR3 length: 13 amino acids. The V end lost 8 bases, the J end lost 5 bases, and 15 bases lay between the germline ends. From germline, CDR1 is MGHDK and CDR2 SYGVNS. The CDR3, as DNA: TGTGCCAGCGCGTTGAACAGGGAGACTGAAGCTTTCTTT. Its translation: CASALNRETEAFF. Full variable domain (remainder filled in from reference TRBV25-1 and TRBJ1-1): EADIYQTPRYLVIGTGKKITLECSQTMGHDKMYWYQQDPGMELHLIHYSYGVNSTEKGDLSSESTVSRIRTEHFPLTLESARPSHTSQYLCASALNRETEAFFGQGTRLTVV.

The genes are TRBV6-6 and TRBJ1-2; 7 bases are a match to TRBD1. CDR1 is MNHNY and CDR2 is SVGAGI in the germline V gene (reference sequence). This CDR3 region has 14 residues. V lost 5 bases and J lost 7; bases outside the gene matches: 10. The chain's CDR3 is CASSATRGPGGYTF. Written as DNA, the CDR3 is TGTGCCAGCAGTGCAACTAGGGGGCCGGGTGGCTACACCTTC.

This rearrangement joins TRBV6-1 to TRBJ2-7; unclear D gene. The CDR3 runs 13 residues. Trimming shortened V by 0 bases and J by 3 bases, and 6 bases separated the two germline ends. Germline V gives CDR1 MNHNS, CDR2 SASEGT. The CDR3 protein is CASSEAHLYEQYF. CDR3 sequence (DNA): TGTGCCAGCAGTGAAGCACATCTCTACGAGCAGTACTTC.

The rearrangement joins TRBV4-3 to TRBJ2-3; D perhaps matches TRBD2 (5 bases). The V gene lost 2 bases and the J gene lost 2 bases, with 11 bases spanning the gap. The CDR3 loop spans 15 amino acids. The germline CDR1 and CDR2 sequences are LGHNA and YSLEER. CDR3 nucleotides: TGCGCCAGCAGCCAAAGCCTAGCCGACACAGATACGCAGTATTTT. Protein: CASSQSLADTDTQYF.

The chain has TRBV5-6 and TRBJ2-7; 7 bases are a match to TRBD1. Unmatched junction bases numbered 11, after V lost 2 bases and J lost 3 bases. Germline CDR1 and CDR2: SGHDT and YYEEEE. This CDR3 region has 16 residues. Here the CDR3 reads CASSFLDRDRDYEQYF. Written as DNA, the CDR3 is TGTGCCAGCAGCTTTTTAGACCGGGACAGAGACTACGAGCAGTACTTC.

This chain uses TRBV18 with TRBJ1-4; TRBD1 matches 7 bases. The CDR3 runs to 17 residues. CDR1 is KGHSH, CDR2 LQKENI, per germline. Trimming removed 2 bases from V and 0 bases from J; junction bases left unmatched: 6. CDR3 sequence: CASSPSRGTTTNEKLFF. For the CDR3, the DNA is TGTGCCAGCTCACCAAGCAGGGGGACTACAACTAATGAAAAACTGTTTTTT.

This sequence joins TRBV30 and TRBJ2-3; the D is unclear. This CDR3 has 12 residues. The V end lost 3 bases, the J end lost 5 bases, and 9 bases lay between the germline ends. Germline V gene sequence: CDR1 GTSNPN, CDR2 SVGIG (reference sequence). For the CDR3, the DNA is TGTGCCTGGAGCGGCCATTTAGATACGCAGTATTTT. This encodes CAWSGHLDTQYF.

The chain recombines TRBV7-2 with TRBJ2-7; no clear D. V was clipped by 1 base and J by 3 bases, with 13 bases between them. CDR3 length equals 15 residues. In germline, CDR1 is SGHTA, CDR2 FQGNSA. The CDR3 reads CASSLDSSHLYEQYF. CDR3 nucleotides: TGTGCCAGCAGCTTAGACTCGTCCCACCTCTACGAGCAGTACTTC.

This clone showed up just a few times. The gene calls are TRBV27 and TRBJ2-7; D not resolved. The CDR3 has 14 amino acids. Germline V gene data show CDR1 as MNHEY and CDR2 as SMNVEV (reference sequence). V lost 5 bases and J 0 bases, leaving 11 bases between the germline ends. The CDR3 loop reads CASSLDFYSYEQYF. Written as DNA, the CDR3 is TGTGCCAGCAGTCTAGACTTTTACTCCTACGAGCAGTACTTC.

This rearrangement joins TRBV11-2 to TRBJ2-7; TRBD1 agrees at 10 bases. V lost 5 bases and J lost 2; bases outside the gene matches: 9. The CDR3 is made up of 16 amino acids. Germline values: CDR1 SGHAT, CDR2 FQNNGV. This CDR3 is CASSLRGQGSPYEQYF. The CDR3 bases are TGTGCCAGCAGCCTACGGGGACAGGGGAGTCCCTACGAGCAGTACTTC.

The chain carries TRBV4-2 and TRBJ2-7; 8 nucleotides line up with TRBD1. V was pared by 1 base and J by 4 bases, with 3 bases of the junction left unmatched. The germline CDR1 and CDR2 sequences are LGHNA and YNFKEQ. This CDR3 has 14 residues. CDR3 protein: CASSQGTGFYEQYF. The CDR3 DNA follows: TGTGCCAGCAGCCAAGGGACAGGGTTTTACGAGCAGTACTTC.

The V gene is TRBV5-6, the J gene TRBJ2-1; 10 bases align to TRBD2. The V gene end was trimmed by 3 bases and the J gene end by 6 bases; junction bases not matched to a gene: 18. This CDR3 spans 19 amino acids. The V gene's germline CDR1 is SGHDT and CDR2 YYEEEE. The CDR3 bases are TGTGCCAGCAGCTCTTGGAGGGGTGGGGGACTAGCGTATTCCAATGAGCAGTTCTTC. It translates to CASSSWRGGGLAYSNEQFF.

The rearrangement links TRBV11-1 to TRBJ2-5, with TRBD2 matching 15 bases. V lost 5 bases and J lost 5; bases outside the gene matches: 9. Germline loops: CDR1 SGHAT, CDR2 FQDESV (reference sequence). CDR3 length: 17 residues. In DNA form, the CDR3 reads TGTGCCAGCAGCCCCGGGACTAGCGGGAGGTTTACGGAGACCCAGTACTTC. Encoded protein: CASSPGTSGRFTETQYF.

This clone has ten or more counts. The chain couples TRBV6-5 to TRBJ1-2; the D gene is possibly TRBD1 (6 bases). Germline assignment: CDR1 MNHEY and CDR2 SVGAGI. V was pared by 5 bases and J by 4 bases, with 11 bases between. This CDR3 is 13 amino acids long. The CDR3 is CASSLGAGYGYTF. The CDR3 DNA follows: TGTGCCAGCAGTCTGGGGGCGGGCTATGGCTACACCTTC.

The CDR3 spells CASSPGGGGNQPQHF. For the CDR3, the DNA is TGTGCCAGTAGTCCCGGAGGGGGAGGCAATCAGCCCCAGCATTTT. This chain links TRBV19 with TRBJ1-5; D possibly corresponds to TRBD1 (6 bases). This CDR3 contains 15 residues. CDR1 and CDR2 (germline): LNHDA, SQIVND (reference sequence). V was clipped by 5 bases and J by 2 bases, with 13 bases between them.

The sample holds one count of this clone. The DNA for the CDR3 is TGTGCCAGCAGCTTGGCCTCGGCGCGATACAATGAGCAGTTCTTC. Protein product: CASSLASARYNEQFF. The chain couples TRBV5-6 to TRBJ2-1; D gene ambiguous. The CDR3 length is 15 residues. Germline CDR1 SGHDT, CDR2 YYEEEE. V dropped 0 bases and J dropped 4 bases, with 11 bases sitting between them.

The chain uses TRBV28 and TRBJ2-7; TRBD2 might be the D (6 bases). The CDR3 has 15 residues. CDR1 is MDHEN and CDR2 is SYDVKM in the germline V gene. The V and J ends lost 5 bases and 0 bases respectively, with 14 bases between them. The CDR3 nucleotides read TGTGCCAGCAGTGGGGCGGGGATGAACTCCTACGAGCAGTACTTC. Translating gives CASSGAGMNSYEQYF.

This clone showed up just a few times. The J gene is TRBJ1-1, the V gene TRBV9, with a weak D call TRBD1 (6 bases). The germline gives CDR1 SGDLS, CDR2 YYNGEE. The CDR3 consists of 14 residues. Trimming cost V 0 bases and J 1 base, with 7 bases left between them. The CDR3 DNA is TGTGCCAGCAGCGTAGGGACAGCGAACACTGAAGCTTTCTTT. It encodes CASSVGTANTEAFF.

This chain connects TRBV4-3 to TRBJ2-1, with D possibly being TRBD1 (6 bases). The CDR3 loop spans 17 amino acids. V lost 0 bases and J lost 2, with 14 bases in between. From germline, CDR1 is LGHNA and CDR2 YSLEER. The CDR3 reads CASSQDMGARTYNEQFF. CDR3 sequence (DNA): TGCGCCAGCAGCCAAGATATGGGGGCAAGGACCTACAATGAGCAGTTCTTC.

This rearrangement joins TRBV11-3 to TRBJ2-5; 9 bases align to TRBD1. There are 15 residues in the CDR3. Per the germline V gene, CDR1 is SGHNT and CDR2 is YENEEA. J was trimmed by 5 bases and V by 6 bases; bases with no gene match: 10. This chain's CDR3 is CASSLYTGGDETQYF. CDR3 DNA: TGTGCCAGCAGTTTGTATACAGGGGGCGACGAGACCCAGTACTTC.

This chain uses TRBV30 with TRBJ1-2; 8 bases match TRBD1. CDR3 size: 14 residues. The germline gives CDR1 GTSNPN, CDR2 SVGIG (reference sequence). J gave up 8 bases and V 5 bases, and 13 bases lay outside the gene matches. The DNA for the CDR3 is TGTGCCTGGGCCACAGGGGGTTCATCGGGAGGCTACACCTTC. Amino acids: CAWATGGSSGGYTF.